The clone carrying this TCR beta chain was seen only a few times. Regarding time point: patch test 2, 6 weeks after DPC sensitization. As to treatment: therapeutic diphenylcyclopropenone sensitization with weekly scalp DPC. Total RNA extraction was carried out from unfractionated whole blood. The data derive from a study of human T cells and chemical hapten exposure. This CDR3 comprises 14 residues. Trimming removed 3 bases at V and 0 bases at J, with 9 bases between. Germline V CDR1 and CDR2: SGHNT, YYREEE (reference sequence). One entry per CDR3 protein, called by TCRdb with MiXCR from the RACE reads. The top ten hold about 5% of the sample, which has a few hundred thousand distinct CDR3 sequences, nearly 6.5% seen once.

The V call is TRBV5-4, the J call TRBJ2-5, with no clear D. Sequences were derived from whole blood, sampled in connection with sensitization to the hapten diphenylcyclopropenone (DPC). The clonotype originates from a woman under 30 with alopecia areata. Some clones in this sample may be carry-over from other donors' samples. This CDR3 reads CASSSQSNQETQYF. DNA of the CDR3: TGTGCCAGCAGCTCACAGAGTAACCAAGAGACCCAGTACTTC.